This is a list of T cell receptor beta chains from one sample in a study of blood T cell repertoires in COVID-19. Assay: immunoSEQ multiplex PCR; the TCRdb copy retains only in-frame clones and omits some. The sample lists approximately 170,000 clones; approximately 93% were seen once. The sequencing input was peripheral blood. These TCRs come from a woman aged 60-75 years with COVID-19, enrolled during active disease. CDR3s leave out the opening cysteine and the closing phenylalanine or tryptophan. Each record gives: V gene, J gene, CDR3 protein.

v_gene: TRBV9
j_gene: TRBJ1-1
CDR3aa: ASSVGQLNTEAF

v_gene: TRBV3-1/TRBV3-2
j_gene: TRBJ2-3
CDR3aa: ASSQRQTSGSTDTQY

v_gene: TRBV6-6
j_gene: TRBJ1-1
CDR3aa: ASSSGGEAF

v_gene: TRBV7-9
j_gene: TRBJ2-5
CDR3aa: ASSLEASGGLRETQY

v_gene: TRBV18
j_gene: TRBJ2-5
CDR3aa: ASSLSGFQGGETQY

v_gene: TRBV4-1
j_gene: TRBJ2-1
CDR3aa: ASSQDISLEQF

v_gene: TRBV9
j_gene: TRBJ1-2
CDR3aa: ASSQGPGRDYGYT

v_gene: TRBV19
j_gene: TRBJ1-5
CDR3aa: ASSIQPEGDQPQH

v_gene: TRBV11-2
j_gene: TRBJ1-1
CDR3aa: ASSLMGQTNTEAF

v_gene: TRBV5-1
j_gene: TRBJ2-2
CDR3aa: ASSYGGRNTGELF

v_gene: TRBV7-2
j_gene: TRBJ1-1
CDR3aa: ASRRVTEAF

v_gene: TRBV19
j_gene: TRBJ2-6
CDR3aa: ASSIGAYSGANVLT

v_gene: TRBV7-8
j_gene: TRBJ1-5
CDR3aa: ASSARVSNQPQH

v_gene: TRBV13
j_gene: TRBJ2-3
CDR3aa: ASSFDPRDRGLTSTDTQY

v_gene: TRBV29-1
j_gene: TRBJ1-4
CDR3aa: SASRGSTNEKLF

v_gene: TRBV5-4
j_gene: TRBJ1-3
CDR3aa: ASSLDGQGLPGNTIY

v_gene: TRBV25-1
j_gene: TRBJ1-1
CDR3aa: ASSPDRGPAEAF

v_gene: TRBV6-1
j_gene: TRBJ1-2
CDR3aa: ASSEGGGYT

v_gene: TRBV18
j_gene: TRBJ1-5
CDR3aa: ASSPLQGSGQPQH

v_gene: TRBV5-1
j_gene: TRBJ1-1
CDR3aa: ASSLAGQGHEAF

v_gene: TRBV27
j_gene: TRBJ1-3
CDR3aa: ASSLSGGSGNTIY

v_gene: TRBV19
j_gene: TRBJ1-4
CDR3aa: ATLGRGAEEKLF